One sample yielded the 24 T cell receptor beta chains listed below, sequenced in a study of T cells in Graves' hyperthyroidism and ophthalmopathy. It was RNA transcripts that yielded the amplified TCR beta CDR3 regions. The primer set for the first-round RT-PCR of the TCR CDR3 was HTBI. TCRdb re-analysed the multiplex PCR reads in MiXCR, keeping a single row per CDR3 protein. The table shows approximately 400,000 distinct CDR3 sequences, with approximately 19% occurring only once. Sequenced sample: blood. Receptors originate from a young woman with Graves' hyperthyroidism.

This clonotype has a count of ten or more. The J gene is TRBJ2-5, the V gene TRBV2; 8 nucleotides match TRBD1. Germline V lookup: CDR1 SNHLY, CDR2 FYNNEI. V gave up 6 bases and J gave up 4 bases; unmatched junction bases: 4. CDR3 size: 13 residues. The CDR3 sequence: CASRRTGRETQYF. As DNA, the CDR3 is TGTGCCAGCAGGCGGACAGGGAGAGAGACCCAGTACTTC.

In this sample, this clonotype turned up a few times. The gene calls are TRBV12-3 or TRBV12-4 and TRBJ1-2; TRBD1 agrees at 7 bases. This CDR3 comprises 13 residues. V lost 3 bases, J lost 7 bases, and 5 bases stayed unmatched. CDR3 in amino acids: CASSLPTGLGYTF. CDR3 coding DNA: TGTGCCAGCAGTTTGCCGACAGGGCTTGGCTACACCTTC.

This clonotype has at least ten counts. The V call is TRBV10-3, the J call TRBJ1-2; D gene uncertain. Germline V lookup: CDR1 ENHRY, CDR2 SYGVKD. Trimming cost V 3 bases and J 4 bases, with 9 bases left between them. The CDR3 is 13 residues long. The CDR3 sequence: CAISDQGFYGYTF. The CDR3 region has the DNA TGTGCCATCAGTGATCAAGGCTTCTATGGCTACACCTTC.

In its sample, this clonotype was seen many times. V usage is TRBV4-1 and J usage is TRBJ1-1; the D is unclear. V shed 2 bases and J shed 8 bases, with 15 bases lying between them. This CDR3 is built from 14 residues. In germline, CDR1 is MGHRA, CDR2 YSYEKL. CDR3 coding DNA: TGCGCCAGCAGCCAACTCCAGGCCGCCAGCGAAGCTTTCTTT. Protein: CASSQLQAASEAFF.

This clonotype was counted many times. The chain uses TRBV7-2 and TRBJ2-5, with a weak D call TRBD2 (5 bases). The CDR3 extends over 16 amino acids. Germline CDR1 reads SGHTA; CDR2 reads FQGNSA. With 1 base removed from V and 0 bases from J, the gap between germline ends came to 12 bases. CDR3 residues: CASSLEVGSHQETQYF. In DNA form, the CDR3 reads TGTGCCAGCAGCTTAGAAGTGGGGAGCCACCAAGAGACCCAGTACTTC.

This clonotype appeared many times. The V gene is TRBV12-3 or TRBV12-4, the J gene TRBJ2-7; D is unclear. V was cut by 6 bases and J by 1 base, with 10 bases left in between. The CDR3 length is 13 residues. The CDR3 loop is CASRDGGSYEQYF. CDR3 bases: TGTGCCAGCAGGGACGGTGGGTCCTACGAGCAGTACTTC.

This clonotype was detected ten times or more. The CDR3 DNA is TGCGCCAGCAGCAAGGACAGCTCTGGAAACACCATATATTTT. It codes for CASSKDSSGNTIYF. V gene TRBV5-1 combines with J gene TRBJ1-3; D might be TRBD1 (6 bases). The V gene's germline CDR1 is SGHRS and CDR2 YFSETQ. Trimming shortened V by 4 bases and J by 0 bases, and 8 bases separated the two germline ends. This CDR3 has 14 amino acids.

The rearrangement uses TRBV3-1 and TRBJ1-3; D call uncertain. The V gene's germline CDR1 is LGHDT and CDR2 YNNKEL (reference sequence). V was trimmed by 4 bases and J by 2 bases, leaving 9 bases between them. The CDR3 is made up of 14 amino acids. This chain's CDR3 is CASSPRETGNTIYF. The CDR3 DNA reads TGTGCCAGCAGCCCGAGAGAAACTGGAAACACCATATATTTT.

V usage is TRBV7-2 and J usage is TRBJ2-7; weak D call: TRBD1 (6 bases). The V and J ends lost 2 bases and 2 bases respectively, with 16 bases between them. Germline values: CDR1 SGHTA, CDR2 FQGNSA. This CDR3 is built from 16 residues. The CDR3 protein is CASSLTVGHLTYEQYF. The CDR3 DNA sequence: TGTGCCAGCAGCTTAACGGTGGGACACCTTACCTACGAGCAGTACTTC. The variable domain in full, completed from reference TRBV7-2 and TRBJ2-7, reads GAGVSQSPSNKVTEKGKDVELRCDPISGHTALYWYRQSLGQGLEFLIYFQGNSAPDKSGLPSDRFSAERTGGSVSTLTIQRTQQEDSAVYLCASSLTVGHLTYEQYFGPGTRLTVT.

This clonotype was found a few times. The chain recombines TRBV6-1 with TRBJ2-7, with D unclear. V dropped 0 bases and J dropped 2 bases, with 5 bases sitting between them. This CDR3 region has 13 residues. Germline V lookup: CDR1 MNHNS, CDR2 SASEGT. Here the CDR3 reads CASSEAATYEQYF. The CDR3 coding sequence is TGTGCCAGCAGTGAAGCGGCTACCTACGAGCAGTACTTC.

In this sample, this clonotype turned up many times. The rearrangement joins TRBV12-3 or TRBV12-4 to TRBJ1-3, with 8 bases identical to TRBD1. This CDR3 comprises 13 residues. V gave up 6 bases and J gave up 10 bases; unmatched junction bases: 8. CDR3 sequence reads: CASSPGQGITIYF. The CDR3 nucleotides are TGTGCCAGCAGCCCTGGACAGGGTATAACCATATATTTT.

The rearrangement joins TRBV11-2 to TRBJ2-5; D gene ambiguous. CDR1 and CDR2 (germline): SGHAT, FQNNGV. Deletions cut 0 bases from V and 7 bases from J, with 9 bases between. This CDR3 spans 13 amino acids. Here the CDR3 DNA reads TGTGCCAGCAGCTTAGAGTGGGCCGGGACCCAGTACTTC. Amino acids: CASSLEWAGTQYF.

About this clonotype: The conserved phenylalanine or tryptophan normally closing the CDR3 is absent here, so this likely arose from a read error. The rearrangement links TRBV6-1 to TRBJ2-7, with D maybe TRBD1 (6 bases). This CDR3 has 15 residues. Germline CDR1 is MNHNS and CDR2 is SASEGT. V was pared by 5 bases and J by 2 bases, with 16 bases between. CDR3 nucleotide sequence: TGTGCCAGCAGTACCGGTACAGGGAACCCCTACGAGCAGTACTGC. Translated, it gives CASSTGTGNPYEQYC.

The chain links TRBV6-5 to TRBJ1-2; D uncertain. V shed 0 bases and J shed 6 bases, with 8 bases lying between them. Germline V CDR1 and CDR2: MNHEY, SVGAGI. The CDR3 is made up of 13 amino acids. The CDR3 DNA is TGTGCCAGCAGTTACTCCCGGCACGATGGCTACACCTTC. Its translation is CASSYSRHDGYTF.

This clonotype was seen many times. This chain connects TRBV5-1 to TRBJ1-1, with 9 bases that match TRBD1. Germline CDR1 SGHRS, CDR2 YFSETQ. V was pared by 4 bases and J by 1 base, with 20 bases of the junction left unmatched. The CDR3 sequence is 20 residues long. CDR3 nucleotide sequence: TGCGCCAGCAGCCGTCCCGGGACAGGGATCAATTTATGGAAGAACACTGAAGCTTTCTTT. Translation: CASSRPGTGINLWKNTEAFF.

CDR3 nucleotides: TGTGCCAGCAGTTACTATACAGGGGGAGGCTACACCTTC. Translating it yields CASSYYTGGGYTF. The gene calls are TRBV6-5 and TRBJ1-2; 8 bases align to TRBD1. The V segment lost 1 base and the J segment 8 bases; nucleotides outside the gene matches: 3. This CDR3 is built from 13 residues. Per germline, CDR1 MNHEY and CDR2 SVGAGI.

This rearrangement joins TRBV2 to TRBJ2-4; tentatively, D is TRBD1 or TRBD2 (5 bases each). Trimming left V 4 bases short and J 6 bases short, with 10 bases between. Germline CDR1 reads SNHLY; CDR2 reads FYNNEI. This CDR3 region has 13 residues. CDR3 protein: CASSVGTVNIQYF. In DNA, the CDR3 is TGTGCCAGCAGTGTGGGGACGGTAAACATTCAGTACTTC.

This clonotype was seen ten or more times. The CDR3 DNA reads TGTGCCAGCAGAGGGACAGGGCCTTTGGGGGGAGGGATTCAGTACTTC. Translating it yields CASRGTGPLGGGIQYF. V gene TRBV6-5 combines with J gene TRBJ2-4; 9 nucleotides align to TRBD1. J was trimmed by 10 bases and V by 6 bases; bases with no gene match: 16. The CDR3 runs 16 residues. Germline assignment: CDR1 MNHEY and CDR2 SVGAGI.

This clonotype showed up many times. This chain links TRBV7-8 with TRBJ2-7; 8 nucleotides match TRBD1. Germline loops: CDR1 SGHVS, CDR2 FQNEAQ. V shed 1 base and J 5 bases; nucleotides not matched to a gene: 16. The CDR3 is made up of 18 amino acids. CDR3 nucleotides: TGTGCCAGCAGCTTAGGAATCGGTAGGACAGGGAGGTTCAACGAGCAGTACTTC. Translating gives CASSLGIGRTGRFNEQYF.

Points on this clonotype: In this CDR3 the conserved last residue, phenylalanine or tryptophan, is missing, so a read error is likely. The DNA is omitted, as the CDR3 cannot be located on it reliably, and the CDR3 follows TCRdb's listing. The chain uses TRBV6-1 and TRBJ1-2; the DNA was not compared with TRBD1, the D call given in the table. Germline CDR1 and CDR2: MNHNS and SASEGT. The CDR3 spans 14 amino acids, including both terminal residues. The chain's CDR3 is CASSRGQGGYGYSV.

This clonotype was seen ten or more times. This chain connects TRBV2 to TRBJ1-1; 7 nucleotides agree with TRBD1. The CDR3 covers 13 residues. V lost 7 bases, J lost 1 base, and 3 bases stayed unmatched. Germline V gene data show CDR1 as SNHLY and CDR2 as FYNNEI. The CDR3 here is CASMQGENTEAFF. The CDR3 coding sequence is TGTGCCAGCATGCAGGGGGAGAACACTGAAGCTTTCTTT.

This rearrangement joins TRBV6-1 to TRBJ2-7, with D unclear. CDR3 length: 13 amino acids. The germline gives CDR1 MNHNS, CDR2 SASEGT. Deletions cut 6 bases from V and 0 bases from J, with 9 bases between. The CDR3 sequence: CASSRQSSYEQYF. CDR3 coding DNA: TGTGCCAGCAGCAGGCAAAGCTCCTACGAGCAGTACTTC.

This clonotype was seen many times. The chain links TRBV6-1 to TRBJ1-6, with D perhaps matching TRBD1 (5 bases). Germline loops: CDR1 MNHNS, CDR2 SASEGT. This CDR3 spans 14 amino acids. With 6 bases removed from V and 6 bases from J, the gap between germline ends came to 12 bases. CDR3 protein: CASREQVLNSPLHF. The CDR3 nucleotides are TGTGCCAGCAGGGAACAGGTCCTTAATTCACCCCTCCACTTT.

This clonotype was recorded many times. The genes are TRBV6-5 and TRBJ1-1; D is ambiguous. The CDR3 loop spans 13 amino acids. The germline V gene has CDR1 MNHEY and CDR2 SVGAGI. Trimming shortened V by 5 bases and J by 6 bases, and 13 bases separated the two germline ends. This CDR3 reads CASSPRDGAEAFF. CDR3 bases: TGTGCCAGCAGTCCCCGAGACGGCGCTGAAGCTTTCTTT.